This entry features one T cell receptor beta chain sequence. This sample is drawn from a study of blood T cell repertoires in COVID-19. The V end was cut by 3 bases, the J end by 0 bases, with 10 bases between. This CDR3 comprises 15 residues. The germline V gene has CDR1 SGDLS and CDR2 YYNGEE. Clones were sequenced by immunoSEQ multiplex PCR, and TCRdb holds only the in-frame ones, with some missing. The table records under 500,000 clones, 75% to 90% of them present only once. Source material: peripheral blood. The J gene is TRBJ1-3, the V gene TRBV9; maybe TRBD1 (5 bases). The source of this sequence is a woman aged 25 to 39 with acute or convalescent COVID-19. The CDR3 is CASSEQVTSGNTIYF. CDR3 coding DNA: TGTGCCAGCAGCGAACAGGTTACCTCTGGAAACACCATATATTTT. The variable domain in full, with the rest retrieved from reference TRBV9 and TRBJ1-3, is DSGVTQTPKHLITATGQRVTLRCSPRSGDLSVYWYQQSLDQGLQFLIQYYNGEERAKGNILERFSAQQFPDLHSELNLSSLELGDSALYFCASSEQVTSGNTIYFGEGSWLTVV.